These T cell receptor beta chains were read from a single sample in a study of cytomegalovirus exposure and HLA in healthy donors. The table came from immunoSEQ multiplex PCR; TCRdb's copy has only in-frame clones and leaves some out. In the table there are around 200,000 clones, 65% to 90% of which are singletons. The sequenced sample consisted of PBMCs. These TCRs come from a woman in her twenties or thirties in good health and CMV-seronegative. The CDR3 runs from the conserved cysteine through the conserved F or W. The D gene is left open where the match is weak. Rows give clone size only sometimes, using once, few, many, or a class for an expanded clone.

v_call	d_call	j_call	clone_size	cdr3_nt	cdr3_aa
TRBV9	TRBD2	TRBJ2-1	NA	TGTGCCAGCAGCGTACCTAGCGGGGGCCTTAATGAGCAGTTCTTC	CASSVPSGGLNEQFF
TRBV2	TRBD2	TRBJ2-1	once	TGTGCCAGCAGGGCCGGGACTAGCGGATACAATGAGCAGTTCTTC	CASRAGTSGYNEQFF
TRBV9	NA	TRBJ2-7	NA	TGTGCCAGCAGCGTTTCACAGGGCTACGAGCAGTACTTC	CASSVSQGYEQYF
TRBV6-1	NA	TRBJ1-5	NA	TGTGCCAGCAGTGCGTGGGAGGTGGGCAATCAGCCCCAGCATTTT	CASSAWEVGNQPQHF
TRBV7-8	NA	TRBJ2-6	NA	TGTGCCAGCAGCTTCCTTGGGGCCAACGTCCTGACTTTC	CASSFLGANVLTF
TRBV6-1	TRBD1	TRBJ1-3	NA	TGTGCCAGCAGTGGTAACAGGGGACCGTCTGGAAACACCATATATTTT	CASSGNRGPSGNTIYF
TRBV27	NA	TRBJ2-1	NA	TGTGCCAGCAGACGGTCGAGCTCCTACAATGAGCAGTTCTTC	CASRRSSSYNEQFF
TRBV29-1	TRBD2	TRBJ2-3	NA	TGCAGCGCCTATCTAGCGGGAGGTGGAGATACGCAGTATTTT	CSAYLAGGGDTQYF
TRBV4-2	NA	TRBJ2-1	NA	TGTGCCAGCAGCCAGGAGGAAAATGAGCAGTTCTTC	CASSQEENEQFF
TRBV7-2	NA	TRBJ2-7	NA	TGTGCCAGCAGTCCTCCGGCCCTGTTCAGAGGGGGCGAGCAGTACTTC	CASSPPALFRGGEQYF
TRBV7-6	NA	TRBJ2-7	few	TGTGCCAGCAGCTTAGTTTTTTCGATACAGGGAAACGAGCAGTACTTC	CASSLVFSIQGNEQYF
TRBV19	TRBD2	TRBJ2-7	few	TGTGCCAGTAGTATAGCGAGCGGGGGCCACTACGAGCAGTACTTC	CASSIASGGHYEQYF
TRBV18	TRBD2	TRBJ2-7	NA	TGTGCCAGCTCACCACTAGCTAGCGGGGGGGCTGCCTACGAGCAGTACTTC	CASSPLASGGAAYEQYF
TRBV28	NA	TRBJ1-3	once	TGTGCCAGCAGAAACCGGGACACCATATATTTT	CASRNRDTIYF
TRBV29-1	NA	TRBJ2-2	NA	TGCAGCGCAGGAACCACCGGGGAGCTGTTTTTT	CSAGTTGELFF
TRBV4-1	NA	TRBJ1-4	NA	TGCGCCAGCAGCCAAGTCAACAGGGAACTGTTTTTT	CASSQVNRELFF
TRBV9	TRBD1	TRBJ2-7	NA	TGTGCCAGCAGCGCTACCGGGACAGGGGGCGATGAGCAGTACTTC	CASSATGTGGDEQYF
TRBV18	TRBD2	TRBJ2-5	NA	TGTGCCAGCTCACCAGCCCCAGCGGGGTCACAAGAGACCCAGTACTTC	CASSPAPAGSQETQYF
TRBV28	TRBD1	TRBJ1-3	once	TGTGCCAGCAGCGCCCGGAGGGGGCCTGGAAACACCATATATTTT	CASSARRGPGNTIYF
TRBV2	TRBD2	TRBJ2-1	NA	TGTGCCAGCAATTCCCCTCAGGGACTAGCGGTTTCGGGGAGCAGCTCCTACAATGAGCAGTTCTTC	CASNSPQGLAVSGSSSYNEQFF
TRBV15	TRBD2	TRBJ2-7	NA	TGTGCCACCAGCAGAGGACTAGCGGGGGGGCCAGGTGAGCAGTACTTC	CATSRGLAGGPGEQYF
TRBV27	TRBD2	TRBJ2-1	NA	TGTGCCTCCTTCCCCGCGGGGGGGGCCGATGAGCAGTTCTTC	CASFPAGGADEQFF
TRBV5-1	TRBD1	TRBJ2-7	NA	TGCGCCAGCAGCTGGGACAGGGGAGCCTACGAGCAGTACTTC	CASSWDRGAYEQYF
TRBV9	NA	TRBJ2-1	NA	TGTGCCAGCAGCGCGCGGGGCCTTACCTACAATGAGCAGTTCTTC	CASSARGLTYNEQFF
TRBV7-8	TRBD2	TRBJ2-1	NA	TGTGCCAGCAGCTTAGTCCTAGCGGGAGGGAGGAATGAGCAGTTCTTC	CASSLVLAGGRNEQFF
TRBV2	NA	TRBJ2-7	NA	TGTGCCAGCAGTGGAGTTTACGAGCAGTACTTC	CASSGVYEQYF
TRBV7-9	TRBD2	TRBJ2-1	NA	TGTGCCAGCAGCTTAGGAGCTATTGGAAGCGGGGGTTACAATGAGCAGTTCTTC	CASSLGAIGSGGYNEQFF
TRBV4-1	NA	TRBJ2-1	NA	TGCGCCAGCAGCCACCTCCAGGGCAATGAGCAGTTCTTC	CASSHLQGNEQFF
TRBV28	NA	TRBJ1-5	NA	TGTGCCAGCACCGGGAACAGCGGTGATGCTCAGCCCCAGCATTTT	CASTGNSGDAQPQHF
TRBV30	NA	TRBJ2-7	few	TGTGCCTGGAGTGTAAGGGCCCCGATGGGGCCTAACTACGAGCAGTACTTC	CAWSVRAPMGPNYEQYF
TRBV6-1	NA	TRBJ1-5	few	TGTGCCAGCAGTGAGGGCCTTTATAGCAATCAGCCCCAGCATTTT	CASSEGLYSNQPQHF
TRBV28	NA	TRBJ1-5	NA	TGTGCCAGCAGTCCACAGGGACCCTATAGCAATCAGCCCCAGCATTTT	CASSPQGPYSNQPQHF
TRBV7-9	TRBD2	TRBJ2-3	NA	TGTGCCAGCAGCCAGTCTCCTAGCGGGAGGAGAATGAATACGCAGTATTTT	CASSQSPSGRRMNTQYF
TRBV5-4	TRBD1	TRBJ1-1	NA	TGTGCCAGCAGCCGACCCGGGACAGCTAAACCGAACACTGAAGCTTTCTTT	CASSRPGTAKPNTEAFF
TRBV19	TRBD2	TRBJ2-2	NA	TGTGCCAGTAGCTACAGGAGGCTAAAACGGGGGGAGAACACCGGGGAGCTGTTTTTT	CASSYRRLKRGENTGELFF
TRBV27	TRBD1	TRBJ1-2	NA	TGTGCCAGCAGTCCGGACAGGGAAGGCTACACCTTC	CASSPDREGYTF
TRBV2	TRBD2	TRBJ2-1	NA	TGTGCCAGCAGTGACTTAGCGGGGACGATGTACAATGAGCAGTTCTTC	CASSDLAGTMYNEQFF